This is a list of T cell receptor beta chains from one sample in a study of blood T cell repertoires in COVID-19. The method was immunoSEQ multiplex PCR; TCRdb's version includes in-frame clones alone and lacks a portion of them. The table lists more than 150,000 clones, more than 80% of them singletons. Sequencing used peripheral blood. These receptors all come from a woman older than 75 with COVID-19, enrolled during active disease. Both conserved end residues are part of each CDR3. The D gene is left open where the match is weak. The size entry is marked missing in some rows and otherwise reads once, few, many or a size class.

CDR3aa: CASRPGGTSTDTQYF
CDR3nt: TGTGCCAGCAGACCCGGGGGGACTAGCACAGATACGCAGTATTTT
j_gene: TRBJ2-3
d_gene: TRBD2
v_gene: TRBV7-2
abundance: -

CDR3aa: CSVEDTSGGLADTQYF
CDR3nt: TGCAGCGTTGAAGACACTAGCGGGGGGCTCGCGGATACGCAGTATTTT
j_gene: TRBJ2-3
d_gene: TRBD2
v_gene: TRBV29-1
abundance: -

CDR3aa: CASSFPRAADEQFF
CDR3nt: TGTGCCAGCAGCTTCCCTCGAGCGGCCGATGAGCAGTTCTTC
j_gene: TRBJ2-1
d_gene: -
v_gene: TRBV5-4
abundance: -

CDR3aa: CASSEYGQGSGAPLHF
CDR3nt: TGTGCCAGCAGTGAATACGGACAGGGGAGCGGGGCACCCCTCCACTTT
j_gene: TRBJ1-6
d_gene: TRBD1
v_gene: TRBV2
abundance: many

CDR3aa: CASSLRTSGVNEQFF
CDR3nt: TGTGCCAGCAGCTTACGGACTAGCGGGGTCAATGAGCAGTTCTTC
j_gene: TRBJ2-1
d_gene: TRBD2
v_gene: TRBV11-3
abundance: -

CDR3aa: CAGARGSSGNTIYF
CDR3nt: TGTGCCGGCGCGCGGGGATCCTCTGGAAACACCATATATTTT
j_gene: TRBJ1-3
d_gene: -
v_gene: TRBV7-9
abundance: once

CDR3aa: CATSDPGTGGTQYF
CDR3nt: TGTGCCACCAGTGATCCCGGGACAGGGGGCACCCAGTACTTC
j_gene: TRBJ2-5
d_gene: TRBD1
v_gene: TRBV24-1
abundance: -

CDR3aa: CASSESLAGSYEQYF
CDR3nt: TGTGCCAGCAGTGAGTCACTAGCGGGATCCTACGAGCAGTACTTC
j_gene: TRBJ2-7
d_gene: TRBD2
v_gene: TRBV2
abundance: -

CDR3aa: CASSQAQAELFF
CDR3nt: TGTGCCAGCAGCCAAGCACAGGCGGAACTGTTTTTT
j_gene: TRBJ1-4
d_gene: -
v_gene: TRBV3-1/TRBV3-2
abundance: -

CDR3aa: CASSLAYWDSSSTDTQYF
CDR3nt: TGCGCCAGCAGCTTGGCATACTGGGACAGCTCTAGCACAGATACGCAGTATTTT
j_gene: TRBJ2-3
d_gene: TRBD1
v_gene: TRBV5-1
abundance: once

CDR3aa: CASSLMGGVGYTF
CDR3nt: TGTGCCAGCAGTTTAATGGGAGGGGTAGGCTACACCTTC
j_gene: TRBJ1-2
d_gene: -
v_gene: TRBV28
abundance: -

CDR3aa: CASSPGQGSYGYTF
CDR3nt: TGTGCCAGCAGCCCAGGACAGGGGAGCTATGGCTACACCTTC
j_gene: TRBJ1-2
d_gene: TRBD1
v_gene: TRBV11-2
abundance: -

CDR3aa: CASSQGLSGESNQPQHF
CDR3nt: TGTGCCAGCAGCCAAGGGTTGTCGGGAGAAAGCAATCAGCCCCAGCATTTT
j_gene: TRBJ1-5
d_gene: -
v_gene: TRBV3-1/TRBV3-2
abundance: -

CDR3aa: CASSLTGMGGYTF
CDR3nt: TGTGCCAGCAGTTTAACAGGGATGGGGGGCTACACCTTC
j_gene: TRBJ1-2
d_gene: -
v_gene: TRBV12-3/TRBV12-4
abundance: -

CDR3aa: CASSIAGTSQETQYF
CDR3nt: TGTGCCAGCAGCATAGCCGGGACAAGCCAAGAGACCCAGTACTTC
j_gene: TRBJ2-5
d_gene: -
v_gene: TRBV7-2
abundance: -

CDR3aa: CASTIGSSYGYTF
CDR3nt: TGTGCCAGCACCATTGGTAGTTCCTATGGCTACACCTTC
j_gene: TRBJ1-2
d_gene: -
v_gene: TRBV7-9
abundance: -

CDR3aa: CASSQELAAGDTQYF
CDR3nt: TGTGCCAGCAGCCAAGAATTGGCCGCCGGGGATACGCAGTATTTT
j_gene: TRBJ2-3
d_gene: -
v_gene: TRBV3-1/TRBV3-2
abundance: -

CDR3aa: CAISLGTSGYGEQYF
CDR3nt: TGTGCCATCAGTCTCGGGACTAGCGGGTATGGCGAGCAGTACTTC
j_gene: TRBJ2-7
d_gene: TRBD2
v_gene: TRBV10-3
abundance: -

CDR3aa: CASSSLAGGHSYEQYF
CDR3nt: TGTGCCAGCAGTTCCTTAGCGGGAGGGCACTCCTACGAGCAGTACTTC
j_gene: TRBJ2-7
d_gene: TRBD2
v_gene: TRBV27
abundance: -

CDR3aa: CASSLTTGGTEAFF
CDR3nt: TGTGCCAGCAGTTTGACGACAGGAGGCACTGAAGCTTTCTTT
j_gene: TRBJ1-1
d_gene: -
v_gene: TRBV27
abundance: -

CDR3aa: CASSPTGTGVYEQYF
CDR3nt: TGTGCCAGCAGCCCGACAGGGACAGGGGTCTACGAGCAGTACTTC
j_gene: TRBJ2-7
d_gene: TRBD1
v_gene: TRBV5-5
abundance: -

CDR3aa: CATSARTGASTVNEQFF
CDR3nt: TGTGCCACCAGCGCACGAACTGGGGCATCAACGGTCAATGAGCAGTTCTTC
j_gene: TRBJ2-1
d_gene: -
v_gene: TRBV24-1
abundance: -

CDR3aa: CATRVWPGYEQYF
CDR3nt: TGTGCCACCCGGGTTTGGCCGGGGTACGAGCAGTACTTC
j_gene: TRBJ2-7
d_gene: -
v_gene: TRBV2
abundance: -

CDR3aa: CASSPRTSGSRYEQYF
CDR3nt: TGTGCCAGCTCGCCTCGGACTAGCGGGAGCCGGTACGAGCAGTACTTC
j_gene: TRBJ2-7
d_gene: TRBD2
v_gene: TRBV18
abundance: -

CDR3aa: CASSEVRGYGYTF
CDR3nt: TGTGCCAGCAGTGAGGTCAGGGGCTATGGCTACACCTTC
j_gene: TRBJ1-2
d_gene: -
v_gene: TRBV6-4
abundance: once

CDR3aa: CASSRLAGPSYEEQYF
CDR3nt: TGTGCCAGCAGTCGACTAGCGGGTCCGTCCTACGAAGAGCAGTACTTC
j_gene: TRBJ2-7
d_gene: TRBD2
v_gene: TRBV7-9
abundance: -

CDR3aa: CASSLLAGGPGTQYF
CDR3nt: TGTGCCAGCAGTTTACTAGCGGGAGGGCCCGGTACGCAGTATTTT
j_gene: TRBJ2-3
d_gene: TRBD2
v_gene: TRBV28
abundance: -

CDR3aa: CASSLDSTGSEQYF
CDR3nt: TGTGCCAGCAGCTTAGACTCCACAGGGTCCGAGCAGTACTTC
j_gene: TRBJ2-7
d_gene: -
v_gene: TRBV7-9
abundance: few

CDR3aa: CASSFGQAQTDTQYF
CDR3nt: TGTGCCAGCTCGTTCGGACAGGCTCAGACAGATACGCAGTATTTT
j_gene: TRBJ2-3
d_gene: TRBD1
v_gene: TRBV18
abundance: -

CDR3aa: CASSSTGPGQGHEQYF
CDR3nt: TGTGCCAGCAGTTCCACGGGGCCGGGACAGGGGCACGAGCAGTACTTC
j_gene: TRBJ2-7
d_gene: TRBD1
v_gene: TRBV6-5
abundance: few